This T cell receptor (beta chain) was sequenced during a study of blood T cells in healthy people across ages. Each donor had approximately 10 milliliters of peripheral blood drawn. It was with a sample-barcoded 5' primer and a J-beta primer mix that a second PCR of about 6 to 12 cycles was run. A single record per CDR3 protein comes from TCRdb applying MiXCR to the 5' RACE reads. The table lists just under 900,000 distinct CDR3 sequences, around 26% of them singletons. This clonotype was seen ten or more times. Sequenced: blood. This receptor was identified in a woman aged 80 or older in good health.

DNA of the CDR3: TGTGCCAGCAGTGACCGTCAGGTCCAAGAGACCCAGTACTTC. Its translation: CASSDRQVQETQYF. The chain employs TRBV6-4 and TRBJ2-5; D gene uncertain. Germline V gene data show CDR1 as MRHNA and CDR2 as SNTAGT. CDR3 size: 14 residues. Trimming shortened V by 2 bases and J by 1 base, and 8 bases separated the two germline ends.